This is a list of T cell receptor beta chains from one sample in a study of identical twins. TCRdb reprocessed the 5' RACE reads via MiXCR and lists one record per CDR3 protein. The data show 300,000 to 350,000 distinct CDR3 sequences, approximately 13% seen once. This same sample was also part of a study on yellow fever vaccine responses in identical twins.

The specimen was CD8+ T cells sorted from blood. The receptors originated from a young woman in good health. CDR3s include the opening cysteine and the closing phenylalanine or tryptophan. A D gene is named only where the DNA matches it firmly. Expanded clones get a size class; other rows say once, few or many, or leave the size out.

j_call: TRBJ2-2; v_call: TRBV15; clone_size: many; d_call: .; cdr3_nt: TGTGCCACCAGCAGAGCGGGGCTGGACACCGGGGAGCTGTTTTTT; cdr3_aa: CATSRAGLDTGELFF
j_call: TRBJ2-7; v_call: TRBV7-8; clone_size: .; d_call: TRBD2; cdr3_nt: TGTGCCAGCGCCGTGGGGGGGACGTTCTACGAGCAGTACTTC; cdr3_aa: CASAVGGTFYEQYF
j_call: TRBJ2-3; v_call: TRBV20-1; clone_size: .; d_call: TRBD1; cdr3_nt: TGCAGTGCTAGAGATCCAACAGGACAGGGTGTTTGGGCAGATACGCAGTATTTT; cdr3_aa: CSARDPTGQGVWADTQYF
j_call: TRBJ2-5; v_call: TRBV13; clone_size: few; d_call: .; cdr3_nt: TGTGCCAGCAGCTCCTCTCCGGCAGTCGGAATCCAGTACTTC; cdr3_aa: CASSSSPAVGIQYF
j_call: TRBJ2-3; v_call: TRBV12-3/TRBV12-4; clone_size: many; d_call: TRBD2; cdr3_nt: TGTGCCAGCAGTCTTACTAGCGGGGGAGTCACAGATACGCAGTATTTT; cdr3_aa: CASSLTSGGVTDTQYF
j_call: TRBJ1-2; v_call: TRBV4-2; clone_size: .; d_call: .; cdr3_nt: TGTGCCAGCAGGCAGGGCGGGAACTATGGCTACACCTTC; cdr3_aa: CASRQGGNYGYTF
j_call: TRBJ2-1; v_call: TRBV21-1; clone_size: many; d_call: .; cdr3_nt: TGTGCCAGCAGCAAAGGGACTAGCAATGAGCAGTTCTTC; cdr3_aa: CASSKGTSNEQFF
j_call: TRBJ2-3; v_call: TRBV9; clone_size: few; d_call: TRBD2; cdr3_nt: TGTGCCAGCAGCGTACCCCTCGGGACTAGCGGGAGGCCCTCGGATACGCAGTATTTT; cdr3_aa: CASSVPLGTSGRPSDTQYF
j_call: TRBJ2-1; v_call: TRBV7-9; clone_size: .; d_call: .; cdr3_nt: TGTGCCAGCAGCTTATCTCGGACGGGAAACAATGAGCAGTTCTTC; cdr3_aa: CASSLSRTGNNEQFF
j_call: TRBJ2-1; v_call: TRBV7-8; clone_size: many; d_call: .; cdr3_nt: TGTGCCAGCGCTGACAGGTCGGACCCTCTTACCTACAATGAGCAGTTCTTC; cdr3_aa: CASADRSDPLTYNEQFF
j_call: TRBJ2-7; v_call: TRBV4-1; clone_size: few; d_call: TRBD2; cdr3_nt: TGCGCCAGCAGCCACCGAACTAGCGGAGTCTCCTACGAGCAGTACTTC; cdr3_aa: CASSHRTSGVSYEQYF
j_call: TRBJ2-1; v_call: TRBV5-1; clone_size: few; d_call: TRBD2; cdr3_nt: TGCGCCAGCAGCTTGGGGAATAGCGGGAGCTCCTACAATGAGCAGTTCTTC; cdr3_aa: CASSLGNSGSSYNEQFF
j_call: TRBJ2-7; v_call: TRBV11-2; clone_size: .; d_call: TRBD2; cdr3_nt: TGTGCCAGCAGCTTAGAGGGCGGGAGGGCAGGCGAGCAGTACTTC; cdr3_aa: CASSLEGGRAGEQYF
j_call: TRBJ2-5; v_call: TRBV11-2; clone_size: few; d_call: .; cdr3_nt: TGTGCCAGCAGCTACGGGAAGAGGGAAGGGTACCAAGAGACCCAGTACTTC; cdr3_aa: CASSYGKREGYQETQYF
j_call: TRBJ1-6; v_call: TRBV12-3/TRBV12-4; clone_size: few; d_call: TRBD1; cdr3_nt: TGTGCCAGCAGTTACCAGGGGGTCGCCTATAATTCACCCCTCCACTTT; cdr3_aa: CASSYQGVAYNSPLHF
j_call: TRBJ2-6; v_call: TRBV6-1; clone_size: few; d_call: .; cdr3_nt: TGTGCCAGCAGGCCGAAAGGGTCTGGGGCCAACGTCCTGACTTTC; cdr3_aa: CASRPKGSGANVLTF
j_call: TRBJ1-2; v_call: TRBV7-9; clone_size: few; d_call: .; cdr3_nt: TGTGCCACCTCCGCGACAGGCGACTATGGCTACACCTTC; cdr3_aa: CATSATGDYGYTF
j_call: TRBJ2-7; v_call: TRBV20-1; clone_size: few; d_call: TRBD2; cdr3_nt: TGCAGTGCTAGTAGCATTAGCGGGAGTACCGTCGACGAGCAGTACTTC; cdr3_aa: CSASSISGSTVDEQYF
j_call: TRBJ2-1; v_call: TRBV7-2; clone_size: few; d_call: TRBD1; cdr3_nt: TGTGCCAGCAGCTCCAACCAAGGGGGCCCCAAATACAATGAGCAGTTCTTC; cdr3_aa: CASSSNQGGPKYNEQFF
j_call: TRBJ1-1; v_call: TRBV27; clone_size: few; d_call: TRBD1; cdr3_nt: TGTGCCAGCAGTTCGACAGGGACTAACACTGAAGCTTTCTTT; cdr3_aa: CASSSTGTNTEAFF
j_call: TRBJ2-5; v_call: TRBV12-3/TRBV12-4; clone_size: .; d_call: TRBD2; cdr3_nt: TGTGCCAGCAGTTTAACGACTAGCGAGAGGGGGGAGACCCAGTACTTC; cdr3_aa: CASSLTTSERGETQYF
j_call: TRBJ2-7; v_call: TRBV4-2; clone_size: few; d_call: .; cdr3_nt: TGTGCCAGCAGCCAATCGGGCGAGCAGTACTTC; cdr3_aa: CASSQSGEQYF
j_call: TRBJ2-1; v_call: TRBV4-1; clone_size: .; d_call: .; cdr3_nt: TGCGCCAGCAGCCAAGTCTGGGAGAATGAGCAGTTCTTC; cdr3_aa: CASSQVWENEQFF
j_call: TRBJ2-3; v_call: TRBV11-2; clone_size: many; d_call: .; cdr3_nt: TGTGCCAGCAGCTTAGAAGGGACAGATACGCAGTATTTT; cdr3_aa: CASSLEGTDTQYF
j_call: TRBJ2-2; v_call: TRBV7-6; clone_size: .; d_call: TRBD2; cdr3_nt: TGTGCCAGCAGCTCGGGAATAGCGGGAGGGCCTGATACCGGGGAGCTGTTTTTT; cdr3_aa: CASSSGIAGGPDTGELFF
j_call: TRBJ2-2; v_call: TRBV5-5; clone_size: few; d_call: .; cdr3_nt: TGTGCCAGCAGCCTTGGGGGCGTTCGGAGCCCTGTGACCGGGGAGCTGTTTTTT; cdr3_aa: CASSLGGVRSPVTGELFF